The 14 T cell receptor beta chains in this list originate from one sample, sequenced in a study of blood T cell repertoires in COVID-19. Profiling relied on immunoSEQ multiplex PCR, and the TCRdb table lists in-frame clones only, not all of them. The sample includes 120,000 to 150,000 clones, about nine tenths of them seen just once. The sample was peripheral blood. These receptors all come from a human donor in a cohort sampled during active COVID-19.

This chain joins TRBV19 and TRBJ2-1, with 7 bases matching TRBD2. CDR3 length equals 17 residues. Germline V lookup: CDR1 LNHDA, CDR2 SQIVND (reference sequence). After removal of 2 bases from V and 0 bases from J, the junction contained 7 bases not matched to a gene. Here the CDR3 DNA reads TGTGCCAGTAGTATAATCCTAGCGGTGAACTCCTACAATGAGCAGTTCTTC. Amino acid sequence: CASSIILAVNSYNEQFF.

CDR3 amino acids: CASQESTSTDTQYF. The DNA of the CDR3 is TGTGCCAGCCAAGAGTCGACTAGCACAGATACGCAGTATTTT. The rearrangement uses TRBV6-5 and TRBJ2-3; D is undetermined. The CDR3 loop spans 14 amino acids. Trimming removed 8 bases from V and 0 bases from J, with 12 bases in between. Germline loops: CDR1 MNHEY, CDR2 SVGAGI.

The CDR3 is CASSRTGMSYEQYF. CDR3 nucleotide sequence: TGTGCCAGCAGTAGGACAGGGATGTCCTACGAGCAGTACTTC. This chain connects TRBV6-2 or TRBV6-3 to TRBJ2-7; 8 bases match TRBD1. CDR1 is MNHEY, CDR2 SVGEGT, per germline. The V segment lost 5 bases and the J segment 1 base; nucleotides outside the gene matches: 4. The length of the CDR3 is 14 residues.

V usage is TRBV5-4 and J usage is TRBJ2-7; 11 nucleotides line up with TRBD1. V lost 4 bases, J lost 5 bases, and 11 bases stayed unmatched. Germline V gene lookup returns CDR1 SGHNT and CDR2 YYREEE (reference sequence). The CDR3 sequence is 16 residues long. In nucleotides, the CDR3 is TGTGCCAGCAGCACGGGACAGGGGGTCAACTATGACGAGCAGTACTTC. Translation gives CASSTGQGVNYDEQYF.

The genes are TRBV28 and TRBJ2-7; TRBD1 matches at 7 bases. Per the germline V gene, CDR1 is MDHEN and CDR2 is SYDVKM. After removal of 5 bases from V and 2 bases from J, the junction contained 12 bases not matched to a gene. The CDR3 is 16 residues long. The CDR3 sequence is CASSSLGGQNTYEQYF. In DNA form, the CDR3 reads TGTGCCAGCAGTAGTTTAGGGGGACAGAATACCTACGAGCAGTACTTC.

The chain couples TRBV15 to TRBJ2-5, with D possibly TRBD2 on 5 matching bases. V was clipped by 0 bases and J by 1 base, with 9 bases between them. Germline V gene data show CDR1 as LNHNV and CDR2 as YYDKDF (reference sequence). The CDR3 loop spans 15 amino acids. As DNA, the CDR3 is TGTGCCACCAGCAGAGATCTGAGCGGCCAAGAGACCCAGTACTTC. Protein sequence: CATSRDLSGQETQYF.

V usage is TRBV19 and J usage is TRBJ2-3; unclear D gene. Germline V gene sequence: CDR1 LNHDA, CDR2 SQIVND (reference sequence). The length of the CDR3 is 14 residues. Between the trimmed V and J ends, which lost 3 bases and 2 bases, there was a span of 9 bases. The CDR3 spells CASSIGQPTDTQYF. In DNA, the CDR3 is TGTGCCAGTAGTATTGGGCAGCCCACAGATACGCAGTATTTT.

V gene TRBV10-3 combines with J gene TRBJ2-6; 10 bases map to TRBD1. The CDR3 covers 19 residues. Germline CDR1 and CDR2: ENHRY and SYGVKD. After removal of 6 bases from V and 0 bases from J, the junction contained 11 bases not matched to a gene. CDR3 coding DNA: TGTGCCATCAGACCGGGACAGGGGCGAACCTACTCTGGGGCCAACGTCCTGACTTTC. It translates to CAIRPGQGRTYSGANVLTF.

This rearrangement joins TRBV3-1 (or the pseudogene TRBV3-2) to TRBJ2-1; the match to TRBD1 covers 7 bases. Trimming took 3 bases from V and 7 from J; bases not matched to a gene: 9. Germline V lookup: CDR1 LGHDT, CDR2 YNNKEL (reference sequence). This CDR3 contains 15 residues. CDR3 residues: CASSQGRQGGNEQFF. The CDR3 DNA sequence: TGTGCCAGCAGCCAGGGGCGACAGGGCGGGAATGAGCAGTTCTTC.

The V gene is TRBV25-1, the J gene TRBJ2-7; 9 bases agree with TRBD1. V lost 4 bases to trimming and J lost 0 bases; unmatched junction nucleotides: 7. Germline-derived CDR1 and CDR2 are MGHDK and SYGVNS. The CDR3 is 16 residues long. CDR3 amino acids: CASSAVDRGSSYEQYF. CDR3 in DNA: TGTGCCAGCAGTGCCGTCGACAGGGGGAGCTCCTACGAGCAGTACTTC.

The gene calls are TRBV28 and TRBJ2-7, with D possibly being TRBD1 (6 bases). The germline V gene has CDR1 MDHEN and CDR2 SYDVKM. The ends were cut back, 5 bases at V and 5 bases at J, with 19 bases in the middle. The CDR3 spans 15 residues. The CDR3 spells CASSLDAGELDEQYF. In nucleotides, the CDR3 is TGTGCCAGCAGTCTCGACGCAGGGGAGTTGGACGAGCAGTACTTC.

The chain has TRBV4-2 and TRBJ2-7; D not certain. The CDR3 has 13 amino acids. Germline CDR1 reads LGHNA; CDR2 reads YNFKEQ. V shed 1 base and J shed 4 bases, with 8 bases lying between them. The CDR3 is CASSQVNSYEQYF. The CDR3 DNA reads TGTGCCAGCAGCCAAGTTAATAGTTACGAGCAGTACTTC.

This clone was seen more than once but under ten times. The J gene is TRBJ2-7, the V gene TRBV6-5; D perhaps matches TRBD2 (6 bases). V was clipped by 0 bases and J by 0 bases, with 12 bases between them. Germline V lookup: CDR1 MNHEY, CDR2 SVGAGI. CDR3 size: 16 residues. CDR3 residues: CASSYSHQRVSYEQYF. CDR3 nucleotides: TGTGCCAGCAGTTACTCACATCAGCGGGTCTCCTACGAGCAGTACTTC.

This clone was picked up a small number of times. The chain uses TRBV6-2 or TRBV6-3 and TRBJ2-3; 11 bases line up with TRBD2. The CDR3 consists of 18 residues. V was pared by 6 bases and J by 2 bases, with 13 bases of the junction left unmatched. CDR1 and CDR2 (germline): MNHEY, SVGEGT. The CDR3 nucleotides read TGTGCCAGCAGCCCCCCCAGGCGACTAGCGGGGTTCACAGATACGCAGTATTTT. Its translation: CASSPPRRLAGFTDTQYF.